This TCR beta chain was profiled in a study of shared clonotypes between healthy human individuals. Study-wide results and caveats: The sharing of 4.5% to 6.5% of naive CD4 clonotypes was seen across a few donors.

Remarks on this clone: Its antigen is not known.

Terminally differentiated effector memory CD45RA+ cells were excluded from the naive CD8 cells, which were CD45RO-negative and positively selected for CCR7. Adult donors, all healthy and HIV-negative, had no recent acute infections or vaccinations. The length of the CDR3 is 12 residues. The V gene's germline CDR1 is LNHDA and CDR2 SQIVND (reference sequence). V dropped 6 bases and J dropped 8 bases, with 13 bases sitting between them. In the authors' methods: ImmunoSEQ junction-only sequences lacked quality scores, so their filtering differed. The table came from immunoSEQ multiplex PCR; TCRdb's copy has only in-frame clones and leaves some out. The V and J calls and clone size were taken over from that table, and D and trimming were inferred from the DNA. The sample records around 600,000 clones, 95% to 98% being singletons.

Material for sequencing was naive CD8+ T cells sorted from blood. This receptor was obtained from a man aged 25 to 40 in good health. This chain links TRBV19 with TRBJ1-2; a weak D match, TRBD1 (5 bases). Here the CDR3 DNA reads TGTGCCAGTAGCCCGCCAGGGTTCGGCTACACCTTC. Amino acid sequence: CASSPPGFGYTF. Drawing the rest from reference TRBV19 and TRBJ1-2, the complete variable domain is DGGITQSPKYLFRKEGQNVTLSCEQNLNHDAMYWYRQDPGQGLRLIYYSQIVNDFQKGDIAEGYSVSREKKESFPLTVTSAQKNPTAFYLCASSPPGFGYTFGSGTRLTVV.